This entry is about one T cell receptor beta chain. The antigen is undetermined. This sample was taken from a study of T cell responses to AZD1222 COVID-19 vaccine. Study results and limitations: Mapped onto spike, vaccine-associated CD4 TCRs spanned it and were dominant at 160-218 and 743-854. The reported proportion of spike-specific TCRs targeting unmutated variant regions was nearly half. None of the repertoires were sampled until the peak T cell response had passed. Among the donors, most were white British and more were female, and clonal diversity was possibly underestimated.

V gave up 4 bases and J gave up 7 bases; unmatched junction bases: 4. Germline V gives CDR1 SGHDT, CDR2 YYEEEE. This CDR3 has 13 residues. The repertoire was sequenced with immunoSEQ multiplex PCR; TCRdb's copy has only in-frame clones and lacks some. The sample carries 100,000 to 150,000 clones, about 90% recorded once. V usage is TRBV5-6 and J usage is TRBJ2-1; 8 positions match TRBD2. The source material was peripheral blood, sampled on day 0 of AZD1222 vaccination. The clonotype originates from an adult in good health. CDR3 sequence reads: CASSLGTSNEQFF. Here the CDR3 DNA reads TGTGCCAGCAGCCTCGGGACTAGTAATGAGCAGTTCTTC.